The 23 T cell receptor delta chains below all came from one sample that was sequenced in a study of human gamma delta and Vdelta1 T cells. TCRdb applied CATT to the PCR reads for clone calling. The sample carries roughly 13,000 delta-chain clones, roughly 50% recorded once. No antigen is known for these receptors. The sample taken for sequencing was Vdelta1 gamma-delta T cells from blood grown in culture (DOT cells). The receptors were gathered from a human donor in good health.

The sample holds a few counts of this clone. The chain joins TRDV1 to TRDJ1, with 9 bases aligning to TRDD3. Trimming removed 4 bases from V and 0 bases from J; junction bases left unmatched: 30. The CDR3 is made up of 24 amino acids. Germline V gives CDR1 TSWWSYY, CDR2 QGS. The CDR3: CALGGNTSRPIRGGIPLDTDKLIF. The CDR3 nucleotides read TGTGCTCTTGGGGGTAACACTTCCCGCCCCATTCGGGGGGGGATACCCCTCGACACCGATAAACTCATCTTT.

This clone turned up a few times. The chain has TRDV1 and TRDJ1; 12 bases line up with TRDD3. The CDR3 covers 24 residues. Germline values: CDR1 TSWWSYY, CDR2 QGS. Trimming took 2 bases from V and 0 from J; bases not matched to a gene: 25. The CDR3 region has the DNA TGTGCTCTTGGGGAAGTTAAGACCCAAATACTGGGGGATACTATAGGTCGGTACACCGATAAACTCATCTTT. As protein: CALGEVKTQILGDTIGRYTDKLIF.

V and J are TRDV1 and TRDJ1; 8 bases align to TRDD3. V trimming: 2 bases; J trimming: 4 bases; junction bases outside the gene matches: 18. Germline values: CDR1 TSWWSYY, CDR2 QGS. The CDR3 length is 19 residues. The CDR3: CALGEGIRRGTGGYDKLIF. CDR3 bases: TGTGCTCTTGGGGAAGGGATCAGACGGGGTACTGGGGGGTACGATAAACTCATCTTT.

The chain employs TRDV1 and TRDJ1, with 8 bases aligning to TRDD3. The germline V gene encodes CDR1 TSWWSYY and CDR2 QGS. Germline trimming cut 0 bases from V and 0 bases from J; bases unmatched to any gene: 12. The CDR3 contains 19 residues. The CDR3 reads CALGELVEGYASYTDKLIF. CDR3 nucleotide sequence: TGTGCTCTTGGGGAACTAGTGGAGGGATACGCTTCGTACACCGATAAACTCATCTTT.

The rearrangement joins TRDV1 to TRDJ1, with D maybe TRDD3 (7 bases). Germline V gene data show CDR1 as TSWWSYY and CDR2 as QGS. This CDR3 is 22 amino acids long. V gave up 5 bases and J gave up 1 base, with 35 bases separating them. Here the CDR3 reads CALGPDPFRPLNGRGITDKLIF. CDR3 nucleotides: TGTGCTCTTGGGCCAGACCCCTTCCGTCCTTTGAACGGGAGGGGGATCACCGATAAACTCATCTTT.

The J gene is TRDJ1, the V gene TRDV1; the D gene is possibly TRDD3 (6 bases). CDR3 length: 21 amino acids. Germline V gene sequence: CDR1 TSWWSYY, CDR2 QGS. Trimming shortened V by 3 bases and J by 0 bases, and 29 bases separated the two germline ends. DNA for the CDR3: TGTGCTCTTGGGGAGGAAGTTCCCCTTGACTGGGTTCCAGATTACACCGATAAACTCATCTTT. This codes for CALGEEVPLDWVPDYTDKLIF.

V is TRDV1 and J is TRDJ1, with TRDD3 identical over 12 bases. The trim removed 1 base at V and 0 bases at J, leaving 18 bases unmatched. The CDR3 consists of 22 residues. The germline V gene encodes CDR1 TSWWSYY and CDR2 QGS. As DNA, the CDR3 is TGTGCTCTTGGGGAACCGCCAACTTCCTGGGGGATACGCCTTCGGTACACCGATAAACTCATCTTT. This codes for CALGEPPTSWGIRLRYTDKLIF.

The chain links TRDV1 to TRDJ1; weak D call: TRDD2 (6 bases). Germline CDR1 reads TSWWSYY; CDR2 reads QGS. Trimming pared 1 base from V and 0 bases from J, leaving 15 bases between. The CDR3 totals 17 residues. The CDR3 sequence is CALGEPSSPYYTDKLIF. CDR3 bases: TGTGCTCTTGGGGAACCTTCCTCCCCCTACTACACCGATAAACTCATCTTT.

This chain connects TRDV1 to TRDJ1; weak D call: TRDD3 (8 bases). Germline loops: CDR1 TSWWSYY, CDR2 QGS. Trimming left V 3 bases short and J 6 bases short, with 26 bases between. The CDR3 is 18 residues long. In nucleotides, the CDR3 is TGTGCTCTTGGGGACTTACCTTCCTCCGAACTGGGGGCCCATAAACTCATCTTT. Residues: CALGDLPSSELGAHKLIF.

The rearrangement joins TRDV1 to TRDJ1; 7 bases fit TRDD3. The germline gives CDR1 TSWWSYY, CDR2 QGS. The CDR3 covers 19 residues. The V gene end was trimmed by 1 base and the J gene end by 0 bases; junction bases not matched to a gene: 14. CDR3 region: CALGEPPVTGGDYTDKLIF. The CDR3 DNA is TGTGCTCTTGGGGAACCTCCGGTGACCGGGGGGGATTACACCGATAAACTCATCTTT.

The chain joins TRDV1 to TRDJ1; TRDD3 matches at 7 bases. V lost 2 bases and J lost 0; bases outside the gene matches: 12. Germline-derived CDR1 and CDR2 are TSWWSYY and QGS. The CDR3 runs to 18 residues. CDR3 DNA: TGTGCTCTTGGGGAAGCAGTCCAAAGGCTGGGGGACACCGATAAACTCATCTTT. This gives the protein CALGEAVQRLGDTDKLIF.

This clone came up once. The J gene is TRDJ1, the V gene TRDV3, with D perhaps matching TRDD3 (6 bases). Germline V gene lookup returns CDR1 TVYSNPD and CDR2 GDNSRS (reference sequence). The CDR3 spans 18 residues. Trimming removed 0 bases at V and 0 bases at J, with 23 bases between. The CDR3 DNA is TGTGCCTTTAGTGGCCCCTTGGGGGTCCAACCTCACACCGATAAACTCATCTTT. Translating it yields CAFSGPLGVQPHTDKLIF.

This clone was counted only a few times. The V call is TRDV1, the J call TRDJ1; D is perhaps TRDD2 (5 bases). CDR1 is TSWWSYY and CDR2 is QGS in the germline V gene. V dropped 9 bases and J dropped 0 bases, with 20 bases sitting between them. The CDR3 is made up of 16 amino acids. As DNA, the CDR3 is TGTGCTCTGGCCCCCATGCCTTCTTCGTACACCGATAAACTCATCTTT. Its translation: CALAPMPSSYTDKLIF.

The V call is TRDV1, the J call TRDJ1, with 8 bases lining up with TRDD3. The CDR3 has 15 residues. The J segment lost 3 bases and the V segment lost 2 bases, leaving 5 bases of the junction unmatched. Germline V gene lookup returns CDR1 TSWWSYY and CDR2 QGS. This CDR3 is CALGEDVGDSDKLIF. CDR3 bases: TGTGCTCTTGGGGAAGATGTGGGGGATTCCGATAAACTCATCTTT.

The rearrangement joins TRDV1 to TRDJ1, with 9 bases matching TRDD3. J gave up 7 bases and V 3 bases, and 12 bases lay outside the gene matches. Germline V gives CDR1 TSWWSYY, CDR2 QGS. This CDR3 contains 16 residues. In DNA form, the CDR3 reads TGTGCTCTTGGGGATCTTACTGGGGGAAAGGTCGGTAAACTCATCTTT. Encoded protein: CALGDLTGGKVGKLIF.

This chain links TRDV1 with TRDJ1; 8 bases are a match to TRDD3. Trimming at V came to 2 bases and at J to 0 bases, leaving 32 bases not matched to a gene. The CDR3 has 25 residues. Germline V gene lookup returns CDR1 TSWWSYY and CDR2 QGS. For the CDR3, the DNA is TGTGCTCTTGGGGAAACAGCCCACCCCCCGAATTTGGGGGATCGACGGGGGTTGTACACCGATAAACTCATCTTT. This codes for CALGETAHPPNLGDRRGLYTDKLIF.

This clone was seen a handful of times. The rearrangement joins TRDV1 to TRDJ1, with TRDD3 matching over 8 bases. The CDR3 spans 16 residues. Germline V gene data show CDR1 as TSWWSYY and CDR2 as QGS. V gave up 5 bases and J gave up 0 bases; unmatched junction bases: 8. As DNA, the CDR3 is TGTGCTCTTGGGAAATGGGGGATCCAGTACACCGATAAACTCATCTTT. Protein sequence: CALGKWGIQYTDKLIF.

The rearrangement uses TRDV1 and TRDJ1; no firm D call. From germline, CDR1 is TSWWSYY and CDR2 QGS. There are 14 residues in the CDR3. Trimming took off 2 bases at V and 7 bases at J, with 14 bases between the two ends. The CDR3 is CALGELDPVGKLIF. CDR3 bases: TGTGCTCTTGGGGAATTAGACCCGGTCGGTAAACTCATCTTT.

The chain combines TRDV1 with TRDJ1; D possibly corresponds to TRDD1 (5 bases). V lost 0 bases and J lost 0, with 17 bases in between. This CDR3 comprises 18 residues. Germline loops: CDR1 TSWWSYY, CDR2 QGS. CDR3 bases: TGTGCTCTTGGGGAACTAGGCGGTCCTGGAAATTACACCGATAAACTCATCTTT. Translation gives CALGELGGPGNYTDKLIF.

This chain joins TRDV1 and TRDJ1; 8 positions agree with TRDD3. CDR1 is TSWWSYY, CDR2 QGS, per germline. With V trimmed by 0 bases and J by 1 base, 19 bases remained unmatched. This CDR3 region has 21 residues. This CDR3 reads CALGELQRIGYWGSFTDKLIF. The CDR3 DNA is TGTGCTCTTGGGGAACTACAACGAATCGGGTACTGGGGGTCCTTCACCGATAAACTCATCTTT.

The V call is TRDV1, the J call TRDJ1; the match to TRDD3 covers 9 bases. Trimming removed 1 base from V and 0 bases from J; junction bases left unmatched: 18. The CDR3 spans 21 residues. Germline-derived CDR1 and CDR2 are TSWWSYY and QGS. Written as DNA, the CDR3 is TGTGCTCTTGGGGAACCCCTCCTACGTTCTACTGGGGGACCGTACACCGATAAACTCATCTTT. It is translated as CALGEPLLRSTGGPYTDKLIF.

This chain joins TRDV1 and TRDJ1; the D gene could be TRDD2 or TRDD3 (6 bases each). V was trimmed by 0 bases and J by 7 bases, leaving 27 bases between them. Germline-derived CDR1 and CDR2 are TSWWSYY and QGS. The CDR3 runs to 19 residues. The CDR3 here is CALGELSPSPFAGEGKLIF. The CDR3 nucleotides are TGTGCTCTTGGGGAACTCTCGCCTTCCCCCTTCGCTGGGGAGGGTAAACTCATCTTT.

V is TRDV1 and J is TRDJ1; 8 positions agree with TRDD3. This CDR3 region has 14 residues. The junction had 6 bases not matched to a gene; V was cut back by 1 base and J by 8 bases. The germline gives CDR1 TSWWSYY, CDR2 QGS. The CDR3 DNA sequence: TGTGCTCTTGGGGAACGCGGGGACTGGGGGAAACTCATCTTT. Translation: CALGERGDWGKLIF.